These 5 T cell receptor beta chains came from one sample sequenced in a study of cytomegalovirus exposure and HLA in healthy donors (dated by TCRdb to the late 2010s). Libraries were constructed by the immunoSEQ multiplex PCR assay. For the multiplex PCR, a mixture combining 60 forward primers for TCR Vbeta segments and 13 reverse primers for TCR Jbeta segments was used. This is the immuneACCESS table as TCRdb keeps it, with only in-frame sequences that have V and J called. A part of the clones is gone; compared with another copy, unresolved V genes explain less than half, and the rest is unexplained. The sample has roughly 120,000 clones on record, over 75% of them singletons. The biggest ten clones account for 9.5% to 15% of the sample. The source material was PBMCs. These receptor sequences come from a middle-aged woman in good health and CMV-seropositive.

This clone has more than one count but fewer than ten. Germline and junction disagree at one end, which may indicate a read error. This rearrangement joins TRBV5-1 to TRBJ1-1; D not certain. The CDR3 has 11 amino acids. CDR1 is SGHRS, CDR2 YFSETQ, per germline. CDR3 in amino acids: CASSLNSEAFF. CDR3 DNA: TGCGCCAGCAGCTTGAACAGTGAAGCTTTCTTT.

The V and J genes are TRBV9 and TRBJ1-1; possible D gene TRBD1, 5 bases. The CDR3 loop spans 14 amino acids. Germline V gives CDR1 SGDLS, CDR2 YYNGEE. The V end was cut by 3 bases, the J end by 0 bases, with 9 bases between. The CDR3 region has the DNA TGTGCCAGCAGCGACGGGACTTTGAACACTGAAGCTTTCTTT. Its translation: CASSDGTLNTEAFF.

This clone turned up a few times. V is TRBV4-1 and J is TRBJ2-1; tentatively, D is TRBD1 (5 bases). V was cut by 0 bases and J by 4 bases, with 7 bases left in between. Per the germline V gene, CDR1 is MGHRA and CDR2 is YSYEKL. The CDR3 loop spans 14 amino acids. CDR3 nucleotides: TGCGCCAGCAGCCAAGAGACAGCGTACAATGAGCAGTTCTTC. This sequence encodes CASSQETAYNEQFF.

A few counts support this clone. The rearrangement joins TRBV30 to TRBJ1-1; D may be TRBD1 (6 bases). CDR1 is GTSNPN and CDR2 is SVGIG in the germline V gene (reference sequence). V was trimmed by 1 base and J by 0 bases, leaving 6 bases between them. The CDR3 length is 13 residues. The CDR3, as DNA: TGTGCCTGGAGTGGGACAGTGAACACTGAAGCTTTCTTT. Its protein is CAWSGTVNTEAFF.

This chain links TRBV27 with TRBJ1-2, with D perhaps TRBD1 (6 bases). The CDR3 sequence is 18 residues long. Trimming took off 2 bases at V and 0 bases at J, with 19 bases between the two ends. Looked up from germline, CDR1 is MNHEY and CDR2 is SMNVEV (reference sequence). The CDR3 nucleotides are TGTGCCAGCAGTTTAACAAGGGACAACACCCCATCTAACTATGGCTACACCTTC. Amino acids: CASSLTRDNTPSNYGYTF.